One and the same sample provided the 13 T cell receptor beta chains below, sequenced in a study of molecular identifiers for immune sequencing clone quantification. TCRdb itself ran the PCR reads through MiXCR, one entry per CDR3 protein. Of under 350,000 distinct CDR3 sequences in the sample, about 22% were seen once. Sequencing was carried out using naive CD8+ T cells from blood, with Jurkat cell RNA spiked in. Noted subset: FACS-sorted CD8+CD4-CCR7+CD45RA+ naive T cells. These TCRs come from a human donor in good health. Some libraries in this study had Jurkat cell RNA spiked in.

With respect to this clonotype: A read error may be the cause here, since a much bigger clone is one base away. The chain couples TRBV7-2 to TRBJ2-7; D remains unclear. Per the germline V gene, CDR1 is SGHTA and CDR2 is FQGNSA. This CDR3 has 12 amino acids. V was trimmed by 7 bases and J by 2 bases, leaving 9 bases between them. The CDR3 region has the DNA TGTGCCAGCAACTCGGCACCCTACGAGCAGTACTTC. It is translated as CASNSAPYEQYF.

The chain employs TRBV4-3 and TRBJ1-3; tentative D call: TRBD1 (5 bases). The ends were cut back, 5 bases at V and 2 bases at J, with 13 bases in the middle. Germline loops: CDR1 LGHNA, CDR2 YSLEER. The length of the CDR3 is 15 residues. The DNA of the CDR3 is TGCGCCAGCAGCGGGGACGTTTATACTGGAAACACCATATATTTT. It encodes CASSGDVYTGNTIYF.

The chain joins TRBV19 to TRBJ2-3; 7 nucleotides line up with TRBD1. CDR1 LNHDA and CDR2 SQIVND come from the germline V gene (reference sequence). The CDR3 runs to 17 residues. V shed 9 bases and J 2 bases; nucleotides not matched to a gene: 17. The CDR3 nucleotides are TGTGCCAGCCAAAGCTCGACAGGGAACCCCTTCACAGATACGCAGTATTTT. This sequence encodes CASQSSTGNPFTDTQYF.

This clonotype was picked up a small number of times. V is TRBV4-1 and J is TRBJ2-1, with TRBD1 matching 8 bases. Per the germline V gene, CDR1 is MGHRA and CDR2 is YSYEKL. This CDR3 comprises 15 residues. J was trimmed by 2 bases and V by 4 bases; bases with no gene match: 4. CDR3 DNA sequence: TGCGCCAGCAGCCCGGGACAGGAGCCCTACAATGAGCAGTTCTTC. Amino acids: CASSPGQEPYNEQFF.

This clonotype was observed many times. CDR3: CASSTGEISNQPQHF. The CDR3, as DNA: TGTGCCAGTAGTACGGGCGAGATTAGCAATCAGCCCCAGCATTTT. This chain joins TRBV19 and TRBJ1-5; D call uncertain. This CDR3 region has 15 residues. The V end was cut by 4 bases, the J end by 0 bases, with 10 bases between. Looked up from germline, CDR1 is LNHDA and CDR2 is SQIVND (reference sequence).

The genes are TRBV20-1 and TRBJ1-2; no clear D. The germline gives CDR1 DFQATT, CDR2 SNEGSKA (reference sequence). This CDR3 comprises 15 residues. V shed 0 bases and J shed 0 bases, with 11 bases lying between them. The CDR3 reads CSARDGRNPNYGYTF. In nucleotides, the CDR3 is TGCAGTGCTAGAGATGGAAGGAACCCTAACTATGGCTACACCTTC.

This clonotype was seen at least ten times. The chain employs TRBV4-2 and TRBJ1-5; TRBD1 is a possible D gene (6 bases). This CDR3 comprises 15 residues. Germline V gene lookup returns CDR1 LGHNA and CDR2 YNFKEQ. Trimming shortened V by 1 base and J by 0 bases, and 7 bases separated the two germline ends. The CDR3 DNA reads TGTGCCAGCAGCCAAGGGGACACTAGCAATCAGCCCCAGCATTTT. It codes for CASSQGDTSNQPQHF.

The chain carries TRBV15 and TRBJ2-3; 10 bases are a match to TRBD2. In germline, CDR1 is LNHNV, CDR2 YYDKDF (reference sequence). Losses at the gene ends were 7 bases for V and 4 bases for J; bases not matched to a gene: 14. CDR3 size: 17 residues. CDR3 sequence reads: CATTTSRLAGNPDTQYF. In DNA form, the CDR3 reads TGTGCCACCACCACCTCGAGACTAGCGGGTAACCCAGATACGCAGTATTTT. The whole variable domain, filled in from reference TRBV15 and TRBJ2-3, reads DAMVIQNPRYQVTQFGKPVTLSCSQTLNHNVMYWYQQKSSQAPKLLFHYYDKDFNNEADTPDNFQSRRPNTSFCFLDIRSPGLGDTAMYLCATTTSRLAGNPDTQYFGPGTRLTVL.

Comment on this clonotype: A read error is possible here, since a much larger clone lies one base away. The V and J genes are TRBV12-3 or TRBV12-4 and TRBJ2-7; D might be TRBD2 (6 bases). Trimming took off 8 bases at V and 0 bases at J, with 14 bases between the two ends. The CDR3 has 14 amino acids. CDR3 nucleotide sequence: TGTGCCAGCTGTTCCCGGGGGAGCTCCTACGAGCAGTACTTC. Translated: CASCSRGSSYEQYF.

The chain joins TRBV12-3 or TRBV12-4 to TRBJ2-3, with 11 positions matching TRBD2. V dropped 6 bases and J dropped 3; count of bases not matched to a gene: 23. This CDR3 contains 21 residues. The CDR3 loop is CASSLTRGSGGAVSVTDTQYF. Written as DNA, the CDR3 is TGTGCCAGCAGCCTGACCCGGGGTAGCGGGGGGGCGGTGTCGGTTACAGATACGCAGTATTTT.

This clonotype was counted ten times or more. J is TRBJ1-1 and V is TRBV28; D is perhaps TRBD1 (6 bases). From germline, CDR1 is MDHEN and CDR2 SYDVKM. CDR3 length equals 15 residues. Between the trimmed V and J ends, which lost 1 base and 2 bases, there was a span of 11 bases. CDR3 region: CASSLLGQPNTEAFF. CDR3 coding DNA: TGTGCCAGCAGTTTATTAGGACAGCCCAACACTGAAGCTTTCTTT.

On this clonotype itself: A much larger clone differs by one base, so this may be a read error. This chain connects TRBV4-3 to TRBJ2-1; D call uncertain. CDR1 is LGHNA and CDR2 is YSLEER in the germline V gene. The CDR3 totals 15 residues. The CDR3 DNA is TGCGCCATCAGCCAAGATGCCCCCCGACCCGATGAGCAGTTCTTC. Amino acid sequence: CAISQDAPRPDEQFF.

This clonotype has a count of ten or more. The chain joins TRBV29-1 to TRBJ2-1; a possible D gene is TRBD1 (5 bases). Germline-derived CDR1 and CDR2 are SQVTM and ANQGSEA. Trimming removed 4 bases from V and 8 bases from J, with 18 bases in between. The CDR3 runs to 14 residues. DNA of the CDR3: TGCAGCGTTGCCCCTGAGACAACCAGGGATGAGCAGTTCTTC. Protein: CSVAPETTRDEQFF.